This entry is about one T cell receptor (beta chain). Its antigen is not known. CDR1 and CDR2 from the germline V gene are KGHSH and LQKENI. V lost 2 bases and J lost 8, with 12 bases in between. The CDR3 extends over 13 amino acids. These data are taken from a study of T cell responses to AZD1222 COVID-19 vaccine. The study's findings and limits: There were vaccine-associated CD4 TCRs across spike, dominant at 160-218 and 743-854.

The table came from immunoSEQ multiplex PCR; TCRdb's copy has only in-frame clones and leaves some out. The sample contains around 76,000 clones, 84% of which appear only once. This material consisted of peripheral blood, taken on day 0 of AZD1222 vaccination. The clonotype was recovered from an adult in good health. The chain combines TRBV18 with TRBJ1-1; D is possibly TRBD1 (5 bases). The CDR3 is CASSPFGAEEAFF. In DNA form, the CDR3 reads TGTGCCAGCTCACCATTTGGGGCGGAGGAAGCTTTCTTT.